This T cell receptor (beta chain) was found in a study of glioma-infiltrating T cells after dendritic cell vaccination. The assay was immunoSEQ multiplex PCR, and TCRdb's table has in-frame clones only and misses some. The table has tens of thousands of clones, more than 70% seen once. Regarding time point: after dendritic cell vaccination, including at tumor progression/relapse. V shed 3 bases, J shed 3 bases, and the junction held 12 bases outside the gene matches. The CDR3 length is 18 residues. The germline gives CDR1 GTSNPN, CDR2 SVGIG (reference sequence). Sequencing was performed on blood, taken after dendritic cell vaccination. This chain joins TRBV30 and TRBJ2-6, with 9 positions matching TRBD1. This clonotype originated in a human donor with glioblastoma. CDR3 sequence (DNA): TGTGCCTGGAGGGTTGTGGGGACAGGGCTTTATGGGGCCAACGTCCTGACTTTC. As protein: CAWRVVGTGLYGANVLTF.